This entry is about one TCR beta chain. This clonotype appeared many times. Its antigen is still unknown. Base qualities are missing; no much larger clone stands one base away. The entry originates in a study of CD8 T cells in ankylosing spondylitis (dated by TCRdb to 2017 to 2019). Background on the whole study: The study profiled T cell receptor beta repertoires in healthy donors and ankylosing spondylitis patients to find disease-linked TCR variants. The whole study cohort included 108 healthy donors and under 30 ankylosing spondylitis patients. Samples of peripheral blood were taken, and for ankylosing spondylitis patients, synovial fluid was collected as well. Points the paper makes about the study in general: The disease-linked clones had a CD8+ phenotype and were found at relatively low frequencies in peripheral blood. A TCR beta motif of several highly homologous amino acid variants appeared characteristic of blood from ankylosing spondylitis patients. Some motif variants had previously been reported in the synovial fluid and blood of reactive arthritis patients, which suggests shared mechanisms of disease initiation. The disease-linked clones were reported as significantly enriched in matched synovial fluid samples from ankylosing spondylitis patients.

The trim is 0 bases for V and 7 bases for J, with a gap of 10 bases between the germline ends. The CDR3 covers 13 residues, taking in both the cysteine and the phenylalanine. The retained sequence is limited to the CDR3, 39 bases, with the frame set at the first base. Taken from the germline V gene, the CDR1 and CDR2 loops are SGDLS and YYNGEE. TCRdb shows the sequencer as Illumina HiSeq 2500. Quantitative 5'-RACE with molecular barcodes was the method used to prepare the TCR beta libraries. The original pipeline was this. A new computational method, built on a probabilistic model of VDJ rearrangement, was used to identify disease-linked TCR variants. TCRdb cleaned the public reads at Q25 with fastp, built clones with MiXCR and kept in-frame beta chains. A single entry per CDR3 protein holds the most common genes and DNA from its merged rows. The V and J calls shown here were made by TCRdb, not taken from the authors' results. In all, the sample holds about 42,000 distinct CDR3 sequences, and 3% to 4.5% of those were seen once. The top ten hold roughly 4% of the sample.

This TCR came from a female donor with ankylosing spondylitis or in good health (not recorded which). Here the chain combines TRBV9 and TRBJ1-1; a tentative D call is TRBD1 (5 bases match). Sequencing was carried out using blood, either unsorted or a sorted T cell fraction (not recorded which). The DNA reads as follows: TGTGCCAGCAGCGTAGTAGGGGCTGGTGAAGCTTTCTTT. It translates as CASSVVGAGEAFF.